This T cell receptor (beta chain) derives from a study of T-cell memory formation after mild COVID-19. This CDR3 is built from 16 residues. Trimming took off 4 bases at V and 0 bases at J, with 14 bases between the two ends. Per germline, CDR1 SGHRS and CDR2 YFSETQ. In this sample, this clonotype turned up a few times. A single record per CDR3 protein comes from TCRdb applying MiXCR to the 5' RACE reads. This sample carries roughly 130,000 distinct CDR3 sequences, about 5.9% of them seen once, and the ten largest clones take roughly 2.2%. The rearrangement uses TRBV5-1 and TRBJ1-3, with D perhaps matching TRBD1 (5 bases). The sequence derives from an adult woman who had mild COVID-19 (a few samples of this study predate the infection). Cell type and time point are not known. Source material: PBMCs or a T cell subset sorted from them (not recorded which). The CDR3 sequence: CASSLIGVGSGNTIYF. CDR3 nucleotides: TGCGCCAGCAGCCTGATAGGGGTCGGCTCTGGAAACACCATATATTTT. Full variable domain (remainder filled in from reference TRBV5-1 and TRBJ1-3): KAGVTQTPRYLIKTRGQQVTLSCSPISGHRSVSWYQQTPGQGLQFLFEYFSETQRNKGNFPGRFSGRQFSNSRSEMNVSTLELGDSALYLCASSLIGVGSGNTIYFGEGSWLTVV.